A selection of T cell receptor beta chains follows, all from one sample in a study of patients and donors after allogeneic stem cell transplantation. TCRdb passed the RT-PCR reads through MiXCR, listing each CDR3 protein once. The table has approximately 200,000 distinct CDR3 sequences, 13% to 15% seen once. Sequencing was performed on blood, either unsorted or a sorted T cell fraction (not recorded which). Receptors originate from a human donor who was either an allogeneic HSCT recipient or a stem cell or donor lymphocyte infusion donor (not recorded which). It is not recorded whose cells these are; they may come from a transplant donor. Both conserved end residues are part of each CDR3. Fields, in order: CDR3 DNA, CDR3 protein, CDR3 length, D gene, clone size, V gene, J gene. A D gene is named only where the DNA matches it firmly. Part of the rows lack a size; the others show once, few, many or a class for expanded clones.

TGTGCCAGCAGCTGGGACCGGGACTTAGATGGCTACACCTTC,CASSWDRDLDGYTF,14,-,few,TRBV6-2/TRBV6-3,TRBJ1-2
TGCAGTGCTGGGGGGGGTGCGCGGGAGCTCTCCTACGAGCAGTACTTC,CSAGGGARELSYEQYF,16,TRBD2,few,TRBV20-1,TRBJ2-7
TGTGCCAGCAGTGCGATGACCCTGTTTGGCTCATACAATGAGCAGTTCTTC,CASSAMTLFGSYNEQFF,17,-,many,TRBV2,TRBJ2-1
TGTGCCACCAGCAACTCGGGAGTTCCCCGGGAGACCCAGTACTTC,CATSNSGVPRETQYF,15,-,many,TRBV15,TRBJ2-5
TGCGCCAGCAGCTTGGGGGACGGACGAAATTCACCCCTCCACTTT,CASSLGDGRNSPLHF,15,-,-,TRBV5-1,TRBJ1-6
TGTGCCAGCAGTGAATCGGGGACAGGAGCCAATCAGCCCCAGCATTTT,CASSESGTGANQPQHF,16,TRBD1,-,TRBV25-1,TRBJ1-5
TGTGCCAGCAGTAACGGGCCGAGCTCCTACGAGCAGTACTTC,CASSNGPSSYEQYF,14,-,-,TRBV12-3/TRBV12-4,TRBJ2-7
TGTGCCAGCAGCCTCACTAGCGGGGCCTACGAGCAGTACTTC,CASSLTSGAYEQYF,14,TRBD2,many,TRBV7-2,TRBJ2-7
TGCGCCAGCAGCTTGAATCCCGGGACGGAATACGAGCAGTACTTC,CASSLNPGTEYEQYF,15,-,many,TRBV5-1,TRBJ2-7
TGTGCCAGCAGTTTCGATTGGGGACAGGGGGCGAATGAGCAGTTCTTC,CASSFDWGQGANEQFF,16,TRBD1,-,TRBV27,TRBJ2-1
TGCAGCGTGGCCCCTACAGGGTTCACTGAAGCTTTCTTT,CSVAPTGFTEAFF,13,-,many,TRBV29-1,TRBJ1-1
TGCGCCAGCAGCTTAACGGGTCAGGGCCCCCAAAACATTCAGTACTTC,CASSLTGQGPQNIQYF,16,-,-,TRBV5-1,TRBJ2-4
TGTGCCAGCAGTTTATTCAGGGTTACCATGAACACTGAAGCTTTCTTT,CASSLFRVTMNTEAFF,16,-,-,TRBV27,TRBJ1-1
TGTGCCAGCGCAACTTGGGGGGCGCGGAATGAGCAGTTCTTC,CASATWGARNEQFF,14,-,few,TRBV27,TRBJ2-1
TGTGCCAGCAGAAACAGGGCCTCCGTGACCCAGTACTTC,CASRNRASVTQYF,13,-,-,TRBV2,TRBJ2-5
TGTGCCAGCAGCTTAGCGGGACTCGACGGGCAGTTCTTC,CASSLAGLDGQFF,13,-,-,TRBV7-9,TRBJ2-1
TGTGCCAGCAGTTTAGTCTCTGGAGAGACCCAGTACTTC,CASSLVSGETQYF,13,-,many,TRBV12-3/TRBV12-4,TRBJ2-5
TGTGCCAGCCGGGGGGCCGAACACTACGAGCAGTACTTC,CASRGAEHYEQYF,13,-,-,TRBV11-3,TRBJ2-7
TGTGCCAGCAGTTTAGTGGGGGGGTTCAATGAGCAGTTCTTC,CASSLVGGFNEQFF,14,TRBD2,few,TRBV28,TRBJ2-1
TGTGCCAGCAGCTTAGAACTAAAAGAAGCTTTCTTT,CASSLELKEAFF,12,-,-,TRBV7-9,TRBJ1-1
TGTGCCACCAGCAGAGATCTAGCGGGAGGGAACGAGCAGTACTTC,CATSRDLAGGNEQYF,15,TRBD2,-,TRBV15,TRBJ2-7
TGTGCCATCAGCAAAGCAGGGGGCGTCACTGAAGCTTTCTTT,CAISKAGGVTEAFF,14,TRBD1,many,TRBV10-3,TRBJ1-1
TGCGCCAGCAGCCCACCGGGACAGGGGTGGACTGAAGCTTTCTTT,CASSPPGQGWTEAFF,15,TRBD1,few,TRBV5-1,TRBJ1-1
TGTGCCAGCAGCGTAGGAGGGGGCCCCACAGATACGCAGTATTTT,CASSVGGGPTDTQYF,15,TRBD1,-,TRBV9,TRBJ2-3
TGCGCCAGCAGCTTGGAGGCCGACTATGGCTACACCTTC,CASSLEADYGYTF,13,-,many,TRBV5-1,TRBJ1-2